These 5 T cell receptor beta chains share one sample of origin, sequenced in a study of long-term antiretroviral therapy in people with HIV. Survey-level resolution applied to immunoSEQ assay v3.0. Clones were sequenced by immunoSEQ multiplex PCR, and TCRdb holds only the in-frame ones, with some missing. The sample shows approximately 25,000 clones, 70% to 85% of them seen only once. Sequencing used unsorted PBMCs, obtained 1.2 years after starting antiretroviral therapy. Receptor source: a woman aged 40 to 50 with HIV.

The chain employs TRBV5-6 and TRBJ1-1; D is ambiguous. The CDR3 sequence is 12 residues long. Germline CDR1 SGHDT, CDR2 YYEEEE. The V and J ends lost 3 bases and 6 bases respectively, with 9 bases between them. The CDR3 loop is CASSSGGPEAFF. In DNA, the CDR3 is TGTGCCAGCAGCTCGGGAGGTCCTGAAGCTTTCTTT.

This clone was observed a single time. The chain carries TRBV6-1 and TRBJ2-5; unclear D gene. Trimming shortened V by 0 bases and J by 5 bases, and 25 bases separated the two germline ends. CDR3 length equals 19 residues. In germline, CDR1 is MNHNS, CDR2 SASEGT. The CDR3 DNA reads TGTGCCAGCAGTGAAGCGCTCTTAACCTTCGTTGGGATGATGGAGACCCAGTACTTC. This encodes CASSEALLTFVGMMETQYF.

V is TRBV4-3 and J is TRBJ2-1; unclear D gene. The CDR3 runs 15 residues. V lost 0 bases to trimming and J lost 6 bases, with 12 bases between them. Germline V gene lookup returns CDR1 LGHNA and CDR2 YSLEER. The CDR3 sequence is CASSQDLGPGNEQFF. DNA of the CDR3: TGCGCCAGCAGCCAAGATCTTGGACCGGGCAATGAGCAGTTCTTC.

The chain is built from TRBV7-9 and TRBJ2-7, with TRBD1 as a possible D gene (5 bases). This CDR3 region has 14 residues. Trimming pared 6 bases from V and 6 bases from J, leaving 18 bases between. Per germline, CDR1 SEHNR and CDR2 FQNEAQ (reference sequence). The CDR3 reads CASRLGSPRGEQYF. The CDR3 bases are TGTGCCAGCAGACTTGGATCCCCTAGGGGCGAGCAGTACTTC.

The J gene is TRBJ2-5, the V gene TRBV5-1; D is perhaps TRBD2 (5 bases). The CDR3 runs to 14 residues. V lost 4 bases, J lost 3 bases, and 13 bases lay in between. Looked up from germline, CDR1 is SGHRS and CDR2 is YFSETQ. For the CDR3, the DNA is TGCGCCAGCAGCCGCCTGACTACTAAAGAGACCCAGTACTTC. It encodes CASSRLTTKETQYF.